These 17 T cell receptor beta chains were all obtained from the same sample, sequenced in a study of somatic mutations in cytotoxic T cells in rheumatoid arthritis. TCRdb keeps only in-frame clones here, not all; method: immunoSEQ multiplex PCR. The table records under 20,000 clones, 70% to 75% of them present only once. Sequencing input: CD8+ T cells sorted from blood. These receptors were obtained from an adult with rheumatoid arthritis.

The chain combines TRBV27 with TRBJ2-5, with 8 positions matching TRBD1. Unmatched junction bases numbered 9, after V lost 5 bases and J lost 4 bases. The CDR3 is 15 residues long. Germline lookup yields CDR1 MNHEY and CDR2 SMNVEV (reference sequence). CDR3 nucleotide sequence: TGTGCCAGCAGTAAGATGACAGGGGCGGGAGAGACCCAGTACTTC. It codes for CASSKMTGAGETQYF.

This sequence joins TRBV5-1 and TRBJ2-7; 10 bases align to TRBD2. Germline CDR1 is SGHRS and CDR2 is YFSETQ. Germline trimming cut 0 bases from V and 6 bases from J; bases unmatched to any gene: 3. The CDR3 spans 14 residues. As DNA, the CDR3 is TGCGCCAGCAGCTTGGCTAGCGGGAGCGCCGAGCAGTACTTC. Translation: CASSLASGSAEQYF.

The CDR3 region has the DNA TGTGCCAGCAGTGAAGTGAGAGGGAGTGGCTACACCTTC. It specifies CASSEVRGSGYTF. The chain has TRBV6-1 and TRBJ1-2; no firm D call. Germline CDR1 MNHNS, CDR2 SASEGT. This CDR3 contains 13 residues. The V gene lost 1 base and the J gene lost 7 bases, with 10 bases spanning the gap.

As to this clone: An end of the junction differs from the germline gene, which may be a read error. This chain uses TRBV30 with TRBJ2-7; D possibly corresponds to TRBD2 (5 bases). Germline V lookup: CDR1 GTSNPN, CDR2 SVGIG (reference sequence). There are 13 residues in the CDR3. CDR3: CAWSVLVSHEQYF. CDR3 in DNA: TGTGCCTGGAGTGTACTAGTCTCCCACGAGCAGTACTTC.

V usage is TRBV11-1 and J usage is TRBJ1-1; maybe TRBD1 (5 bases). V dropped 6 bases and J dropped 0 bases, with 11 bases sitting between them. The germline V gene has CDR1 SGHAT and CDR2 FQDESV (reference sequence). This CDR3 spans 14 amino acids. The CDR3 sequence is CASSQQVVNTEAFF. DNA of the CDR3: TGTGCCAGCAGTCAACAGGTTGTGAACACTGAAGCTTTCTTT.

This rearrangement joins TRBV27 to TRBJ2-7; a weak D match, TRBD2 (6 bases). The germline gives CDR1 MNHEY, CDR2 SMNVEV (reference sequence). Trimming cost V 5 bases and J 3 bases, with 11 bases left between them. The length of the CDR3 is 13 residues. The CDR3 DNA reads TGTGCCAGCAGTCTCGGGACTCTCTACGAGCAGTACTTC. Its protein product is CASSLGTLYEQYF.

The V gene is TRBV27, the J gene TRBJ1-6, with TRBD1 matching over 11 bases. The CDR3 contains 19 residues. The germline gives CDR1 MNHEY, CDR2 SMNVEV (reference sequence). V trimming: 5 bases; J trimming: 0 bases; junction bases outside the gene matches: 9. The CDR3 bases are TGTGCCAGCAGTCGCAACGGACAGGGGGCGAGCTCCTATAATTCACCCCTCCACTTT. Protein product: CASSRNGQGASSYNSPLHF.

This sequence joins TRBV2 and TRBJ2-3; D gene uncertain. CDR3 length: 14 amino acids. The germline V gene encodes CDR1 SNHLY and CDR2 FYNNEI. Trimming pared 3 bases from V and 4 bases from J, leaving 11 bases between. The CDR3 loop reads CASSEDHGADTQYF. CDR3 nucleotide sequence: TGTGCCAGCAGTGAGGACCACGGAGCAGATACGCAGTATTTT.

V gene TRBV9 combines with J gene TRBJ2-1; 9 bases line up with TRBD2. The CDR3 extends over 17 amino acids. Germline trimming cut 0 bases from V and 4 bases from J; bases unmatched to any gene: 8. Looked up from germline, CDR1 is SGDLS and CDR2 is YYNGEE. The CDR3 region is CASSVGASGVTYNEQFF. The CDR3 region has the DNA TGTGCCAGCAGCGTAGGGGCTAGCGGGGTGACATACAATGAGCAGTTCTTC. The full variable domain, its missing parts supplied by reference TRBV9 and TRBJ2-1, is DSGVTQTPKHLITATGQRVTLRCSPRSGDLSVYWYQQSLDQGLQFLIQYYNGEERAKGNILERFSAQQFPDLHSELNLSSLELGDSALYFCASSVGASGVTYNEQFFGPGTRLTVL.

V usage is TRBV11-3 and J usage is TRBJ2-3; D gene unclear. In germline, CDR1 is SGHNT, CDR2 YENEEA. The CDR3 contains 12 residues. Trimming stripped 1 base from V and 4 bases from J, with 3 bases between. Here the CDR3 reads CASSLGADTQYF. CDR3 sequence (DNA): TGTGCCAGCAGCTTAGGAGCAGATACGCAGTATTTT.

This sequence joins TRBV9 and TRBJ1-1; D is possibly TRBD1 (5 bases). Trimming removed 4 bases from V and 1 base from J, with 8 bases in between. Germline V gene lookup returns CDR1 SGDLS and CDR2 YYNGEE. This CDR3 region has 13 residues. CDR3 residues: CASSPQGNTEAFF. Here the CDR3 DNA reads TGTGCCAGCAGCCCGCAGGGGAACACTGAAGCTTTCTTT.

The rearrangement uses TRBV9 and TRBJ2-2; D not certain. This CDR3 spans 16 amino acids. Trimming removed 4 bases from V and 0 bases from J, with 13 bases in between. Germline CDR1 is SGDLS and CDR2 is YYNGEE. CDR3 residues: CASSPGRYPNTGELFF. CDR3 DNA sequence: TGTGCCAGCAGCCCCGGACGGTACCCGAACACCGGGGAGCTGTTTTTT.

The chain combines TRBV6-4 with TRBJ2-3; 11 bases map to TRBD2. V was pared by 6 bases and J by 1 base, with 3 bases of the junction left unmatched. The CDR3 has 15 residues. Germline V CDR1 and CDR2: MRHNA, SNTAGT. The CDR3: CASSLAGGGTDTQYF. The CDR3 nucleotides read TGTGCCAGCAGCCTAGCGGGAGGTGGCACAGATACGCAGTATTTT.

The chain uses TRBV5-4 and TRBJ2-7; 8 nucleotides agree with TRBD2. The CDR3 runs 15 residues. Germline V CDR1 and CDR2: SGHNT, YYREEE (reference sequence). Trimming removed 2 bases from V and 2 bases from J; junction bases left unmatched: 6. CDR3 region: CASSFTSGATYEQYF. CDR3 in DNA: TGTGCCAGCAGCTTTACTAGCGGAGCAACCTACGAGCAGTACTTC.

This clone was seen a handful of times. J is TRBJ1-6 and V is TRBV5-1, with a tentative D call TRBD1 (5 bases). Germline V lookup: CDR1 SGHRS, CDR2 YFSETQ. Between the trimmed V and J ends, which lost 0 bases and 7 bases, there was a span of 17 bases. The CDR3 covers 17 residues. The CDR3 protein is CASSLDASRGGNSPLHF. The CDR3 region has the DNA TGCGCCAGCAGCTTGGATGCGTCGAGGGGTGGCAATTCACCCCTCCACTTT. Supplemented by reference TRBV5-1 and TRBJ1-6, the full variable domain reads KAGVTQTPRYLIKTRGQQVTLSCSPISGHRSVSWYQQTPGQGLQFLFEYFSETQRNKGNFPGRFSGRQFSNSRSEMNVSTLELGDSALYLCASSLDASRGGNSPLHFGNGTRLTVT.

This clone was seen more than once but under ten times. V usage is TRBV7-9 and J usage is TRBJ1-1; no reliable D call. The germline V and J ends were trimmed by 5 bases and 5 bases, with 12 bases remaining between them. Germline-derived CDR1 and CDR2 are SEHNR and FQNEAQ (reference sequence). The CDR3 has 13 amino acids. For the CDR3, the DNA is TGTGCCAGCAGCCGTGATACCGTAACTGAAGCTTTCTTT. Protein sequence: CASSRDTVTEAFF. Full variable domain (outside the CDR3, taken from reference TRBV7-9 and TRBJ1-1): DTGVSQNPRHKITKRGQNVTFRCDPISEHNRLYWYRQTLGQGPEFLTYFQNEAQLEKSRLLSDRFSAERPKGSFSTLEIQRTEQGDSAMYLCASSRDTVTEAFFGQGTRLTVV.

V gene TRBV5-1 combines with J gene TRBJ2-5, with D unresolved. Germline CDR1 is SGHRS and CDR2 is YFSETQ. The CDR3 has 13 amino acids. V lost 5 bases, J lost 5 bases, and 13 bases lay in between. This CDR3 is CASSPQLRETQYF. CDR3 nucleotide sequence: TGCGCCAGCAGTCCGCAACTCCGCGAGACCCAGTACTTC.